This note documents a single TCR beta chain sequence. Its specificity is unknown. Expressed TCRB transcripts were sequenced because the isolated RNA had all been reverse transcribed beforehand. The method was immunoSEQ multiplex PCR; TCRdb's version includes in-frame clones alone and lacks a portion of them. Among over 500,000 clones listed, around 15% were seen once. The data originate from a study of beta chain features in type 1 diabetes. For the study at large: Examined across all samples were some 99 million sorted cells.

Per donor, one heparinised blood draw averaged roughly 120 mL. Whole-study results and caveats: It was among patients, rather than healthy donors, that naive, central memory and Treg TCRB repertoires appeared more similar.

This CDR3 has 15 amino acids. The germline V gene encodes CDR1 MDHEN and CDR2 SYDVKM. The V gene lost 1 base and the J gene lost 5 bases, with 14 bases spanning the gap. V is TRBV28 and J is TRBJ2-5; the D gene is possibly TRBD2 (6 bases). The sample was naive CD4+ T cells from blood. The sequence was collected from a young man in good health. The CDR3 protein is CASSLYRPSVETQYF. DNA for the CDR3: TGTGCCAGCAGTTTATATCGGCCTAGCGTTGAGACCCAGTACTTC.